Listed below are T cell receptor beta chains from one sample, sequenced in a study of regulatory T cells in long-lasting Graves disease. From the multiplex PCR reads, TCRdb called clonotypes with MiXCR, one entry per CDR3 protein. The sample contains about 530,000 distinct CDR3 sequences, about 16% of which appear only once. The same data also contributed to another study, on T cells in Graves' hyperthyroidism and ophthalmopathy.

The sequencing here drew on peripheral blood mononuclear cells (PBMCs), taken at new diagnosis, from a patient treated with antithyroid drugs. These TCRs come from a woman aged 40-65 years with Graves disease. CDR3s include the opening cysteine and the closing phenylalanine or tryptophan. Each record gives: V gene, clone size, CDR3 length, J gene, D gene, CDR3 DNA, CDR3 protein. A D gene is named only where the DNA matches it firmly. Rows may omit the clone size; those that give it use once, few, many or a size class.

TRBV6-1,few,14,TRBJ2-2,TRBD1,TGTGCCAGCAGGTGGGACAGGAACACCGGGGAGCTGTTTTTT,CASRWDRNTGELFF
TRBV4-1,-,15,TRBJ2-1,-,TGCGCCAGCAGCCCTGGAGGTGTAGGAGGACAGACCCAGTTCTTC,CASSPGGVGGQTQFF
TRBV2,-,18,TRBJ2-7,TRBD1,TGTGCCAGCAGTTACACCTCCGGGACAGGGGGCGACCCCTACGAGCGGTACTTC,CASSYTSGTGGDPYERYF
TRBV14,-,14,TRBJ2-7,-,TGTGCCAGCAGCCAAGAAACGGGGACCTACGAGCAGTACTTC,CASSQETGTYEQYF
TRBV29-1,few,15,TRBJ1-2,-,TGCAGCGTAGCCCCTATCAGGGGCTTTAACTATGGCTACACCTTC,CSVAPIRGFNYGYTF
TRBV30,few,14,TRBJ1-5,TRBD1,TGTGCCTGGAGCACCGGGACAGGCGGCCAGCCCCAGCATTTT,CAWSTGTGGQPQHF
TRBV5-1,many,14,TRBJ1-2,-,TGCGCCAGCAGCTTGGAAGAGGGGAACGGTGGCTACACCTTC,CASSLEEGNGGYTF
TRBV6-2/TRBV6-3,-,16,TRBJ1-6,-,TGTGCCAGCAGTTACGGGGCAGGGGTATCGGATTCACCCCTCCACTTT,CASSYGAGVSDSPLHF
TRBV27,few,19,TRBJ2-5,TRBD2,TGTCCCAGCAGTTTATCTGGGACTAGCGGGTTTCCCCACCAAGAGACCCAGTACTTC,CPSSLSGTSGFPHQETQYF
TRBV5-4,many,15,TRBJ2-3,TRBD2,TGTGCCAGCAGTCCGGGACTAGATCCGTCAGATACGCAGTATTTT,CASSPGLDPSDTQYF
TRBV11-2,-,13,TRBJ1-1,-,TGTGCCACCACGGGGGGGGGGAACACTGAAGCTTTCTTT,CATTGGGNTEAFF
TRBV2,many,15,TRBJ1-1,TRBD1,TGTGCCAGCAGTGGGGACAGGGTTAGGAACACTGAAGCTTTCTTT,CASSGDRVRNTEAFF
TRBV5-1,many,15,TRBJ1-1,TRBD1,TGCGCCAGCAGCTTGGGAACAGGGGTTGCCACTGAAGCTTTCTTT,CASSLGTGVATEAFF
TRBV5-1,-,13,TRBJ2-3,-,TGCGCCAGCAGCGCCCTTCTAAGCGATACGCAGTATTTT,CASSALLSDTQYF
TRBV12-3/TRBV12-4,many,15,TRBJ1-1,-,TGTGCCAGCAGTTTGGTGGAGGTCCCAAACACTGAAGCTTTCTTT,CASSLVEVPNTEAFF
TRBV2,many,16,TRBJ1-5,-,TGTGCCAGCAGTGTTGCGGGGGTCGGGAGCAATCAGCCCCAGCATTTT,CASSVAGVGSNQPQHF
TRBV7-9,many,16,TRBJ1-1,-,TGTGCCAGCAGCCCAGAATCAGACGGACTGAACACTGAAGCTTTCTTT,CASSPESDGLNTEAFF
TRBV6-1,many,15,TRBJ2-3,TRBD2,TGTGCCAGCAGTCCCTCTAGCGGAAGCACAGATACGCAGTATTTT,CASSPSSGSTDTQYF
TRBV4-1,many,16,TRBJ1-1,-,TGCGCCAGCAGCCAAGAGTCCCAGGCCCCGAACACTGAAGCTTTCTTT,CASSQESQAPNTEAFF
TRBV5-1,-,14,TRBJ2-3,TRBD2,TGCGCCAGCAGACCCGGGACTAGCGTGGATACGCAGTATTTT,CASRPGTSVDTQYF
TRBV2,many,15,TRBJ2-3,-,TGTGCCAGCAGTGAAGTGTTTAGCGGCACAGATACGCAGTATTTT,CASSEVFSGTDTQYF
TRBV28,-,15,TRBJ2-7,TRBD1,TGTGCCAGCAGACCCCGGACAGGTAGCTCCTACGAGCAGTACTTC,CASRPRTGSSYEQYF
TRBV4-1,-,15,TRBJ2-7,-,TGCGCCAGCAGCCAAGGACGAGGACCCACCTACGAGCAGTACTTC,CASSQGRGPTYEQYF
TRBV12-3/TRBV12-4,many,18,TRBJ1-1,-,TGTGCCAGCAGTTTATGGGAGGGCCCGGTCGAGATGAACACTGAAGCTTTCTTT,CASSLWEGPVEMNTEAFF
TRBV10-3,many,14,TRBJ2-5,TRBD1,TGTGCCATCAGTGAGTCGACAGGGGTAGAGACCCAGTACTTC,CAISESTGVETQYF
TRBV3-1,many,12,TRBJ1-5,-,TGTGCCAGCAGCGACGGGAGTCAGCCCCAGCATTTT,CASSDGSQPQHF
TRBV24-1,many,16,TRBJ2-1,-,TGTGCCACCAGTGACCCTTGGGCGCGAGGAGGGGATGAGCAGTTCTTC,CATSDPWARGGDEQFF
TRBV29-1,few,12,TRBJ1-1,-,TGCAGCGTTGGGGGTCGTAACACTGAAGCTTTCTTT,CSVGGRNTEAFF
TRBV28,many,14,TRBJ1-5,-,TGTGCCAGCAGTCGACAGGATGGGAATCAGCCCCAGCATTTT,CASSRQDGNQPQHF
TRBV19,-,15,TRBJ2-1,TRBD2,TGTGCCAGCAAATTCTCTAGCGGGGGACTCAATGAGCAGTTCTTC,CASKFSSGGLNEQFF
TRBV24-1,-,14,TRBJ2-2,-,TGTGCCGCCCGGGGACGATCGAACACCGGGGAGCTGTTTTTT,CAARGRSNTGELFF
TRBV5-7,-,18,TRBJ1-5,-,TGTGCCAGCAGCCCTCCTACAGGGTCGGGGGGAAGCAATCGGCCCCAGCATTTT,CASSPPTGSGGSNRPQHF
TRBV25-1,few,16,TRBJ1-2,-,TGTGCCAGCAGTGATCCGGGCGGAGAGACGACCAGCAGCTACACCTTC,CASSDPGGETTSSYTF
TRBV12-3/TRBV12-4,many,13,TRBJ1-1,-,TGTGCCAGCAGCCCCCCGGACAGCCCTGAAGCTTTCTTT,CASSPPDSPEAFF
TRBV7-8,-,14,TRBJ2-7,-,TGTGCCAGCAGCTTAGCCGCCAGCTCCTACGAGCAGTACTTC,CASSLAASSYEQYF
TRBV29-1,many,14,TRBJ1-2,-,TGCAGCGTTGAAAACGGGGATCTCATCTATGGCTACACCTTC,CSVENGDLIYGYTF
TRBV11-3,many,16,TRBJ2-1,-,TGTGCCAGCAGCTCCCGCGGGGGCTTTGGTTTCAATGAGCAGTTCTTC,CASSSRGGFGFNEQFF
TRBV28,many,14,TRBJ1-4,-,TGTGCCAGCATTCCTAAGGACAGCAATGAAAAACTGTTTTTT,CASIPKDSNEKLFF
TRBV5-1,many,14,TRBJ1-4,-,TGCGCCAGCAGCTTAAGGGGAACTAATGAAAAACTGTTTTTT,CASSLRGTNEKLFF
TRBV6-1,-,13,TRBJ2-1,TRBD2,TGTGCCAGCAGTACGGCTAGCGGGGGGGCCAAGTTCTTC,CASSTASGGAKFF